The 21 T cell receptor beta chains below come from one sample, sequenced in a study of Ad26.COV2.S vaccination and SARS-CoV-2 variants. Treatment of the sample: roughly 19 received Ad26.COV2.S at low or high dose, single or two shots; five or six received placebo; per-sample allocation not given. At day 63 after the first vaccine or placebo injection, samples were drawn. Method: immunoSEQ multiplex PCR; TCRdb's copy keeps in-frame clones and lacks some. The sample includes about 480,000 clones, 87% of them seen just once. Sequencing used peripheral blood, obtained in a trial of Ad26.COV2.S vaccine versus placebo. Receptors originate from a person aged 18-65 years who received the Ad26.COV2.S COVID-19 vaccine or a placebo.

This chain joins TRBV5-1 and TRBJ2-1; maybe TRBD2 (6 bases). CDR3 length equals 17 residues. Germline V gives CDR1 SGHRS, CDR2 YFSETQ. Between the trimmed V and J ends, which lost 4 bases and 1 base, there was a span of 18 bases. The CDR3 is CASSPGLPTISYNEQFF. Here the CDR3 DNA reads TGCGCCAGCAGCCCCGGACTACCCACTATTTCCTACAATGAGCAGTTCTTC. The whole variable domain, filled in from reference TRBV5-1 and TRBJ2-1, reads KAGVTQTPRYLIKTRGQQVTLSCSPISGHRSVSWYQQTPGQGLQFLFEYFSETQRNKGNFPGRFSGRQFSNSRSEMNVSTLELGDSALYLCASSPGLPTISYNEQFFGPGTRLTVL.

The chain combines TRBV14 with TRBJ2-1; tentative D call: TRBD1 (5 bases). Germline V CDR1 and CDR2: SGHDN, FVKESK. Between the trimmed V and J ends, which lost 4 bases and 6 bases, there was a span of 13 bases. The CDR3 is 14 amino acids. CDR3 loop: CASSRNSRGNEQFF. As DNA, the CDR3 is TGTGCCAGCAGCCGGAATTCTAGGGGCAATGAGCAGTTCTTC.

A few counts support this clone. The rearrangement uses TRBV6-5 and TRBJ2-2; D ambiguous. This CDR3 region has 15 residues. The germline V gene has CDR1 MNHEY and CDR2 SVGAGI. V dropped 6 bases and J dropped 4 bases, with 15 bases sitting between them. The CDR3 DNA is TGTGCCAGCAGCCCGACCCGCCCAGGCACCGGGGAGCTGTTTTTT. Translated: CASSPTRPGTGELFF.

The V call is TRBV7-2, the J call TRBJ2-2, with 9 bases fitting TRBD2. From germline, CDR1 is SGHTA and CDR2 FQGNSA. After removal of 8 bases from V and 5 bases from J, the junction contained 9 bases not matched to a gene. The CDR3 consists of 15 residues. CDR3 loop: CASQTREGLTGELFF. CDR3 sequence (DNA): TGTGCCAGCCAAACGCGGGAGGGCCTTACCGGGGAGCTGTTTTTT. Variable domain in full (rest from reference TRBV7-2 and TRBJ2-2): GAGVSQSPSNKVTEKGKDVELRCDPISGHTALYWYRQSLGQGLEFLIYFQGNSAPDKSGLPSDRFSAERTGGSVSTLTIQRTQQEDSAVYLCASQTREGLTGELFFGEGSRLTVL.

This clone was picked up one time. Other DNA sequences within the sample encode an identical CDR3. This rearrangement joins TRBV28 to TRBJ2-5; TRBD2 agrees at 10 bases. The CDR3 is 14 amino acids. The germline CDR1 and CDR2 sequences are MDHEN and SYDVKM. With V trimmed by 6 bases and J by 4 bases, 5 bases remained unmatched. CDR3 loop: CASRLAGAGETQYF. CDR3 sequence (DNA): TGTGCCAGCAGGCTAGCGGGAGCGGGAGAGACCCAGTACTTC.

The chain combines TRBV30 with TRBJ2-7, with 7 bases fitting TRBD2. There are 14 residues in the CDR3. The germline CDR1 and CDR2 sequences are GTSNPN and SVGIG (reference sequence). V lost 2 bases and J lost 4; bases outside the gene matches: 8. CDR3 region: CAWSLGSGWYEQYF. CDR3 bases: TGTGCCTGGAGTCTCGGTAGCGGGTGGTACGAGCAGTACTTC.

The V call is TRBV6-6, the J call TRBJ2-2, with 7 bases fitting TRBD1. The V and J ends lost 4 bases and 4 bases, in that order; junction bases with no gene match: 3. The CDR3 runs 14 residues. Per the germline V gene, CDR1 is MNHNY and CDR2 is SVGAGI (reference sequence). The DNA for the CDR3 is TGTGCCAGCAGTTCGACAGGGACCACCGGGGAGCTGTTTTTT. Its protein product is CASSSTGTTGELFF.

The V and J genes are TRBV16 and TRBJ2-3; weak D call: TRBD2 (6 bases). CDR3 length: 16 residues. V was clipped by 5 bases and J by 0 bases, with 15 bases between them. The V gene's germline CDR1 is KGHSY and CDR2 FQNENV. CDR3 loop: CASSGHWDSSTDTQYF. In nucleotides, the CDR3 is TGTGCCAGCAGCGGACACTGGGACTCTAGCACAGATACGCAGTATTTT.

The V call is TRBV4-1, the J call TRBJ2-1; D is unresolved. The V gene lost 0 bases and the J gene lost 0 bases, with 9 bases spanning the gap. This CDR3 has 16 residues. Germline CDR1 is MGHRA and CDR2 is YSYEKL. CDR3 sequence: CASSQESSSSYNEQFF. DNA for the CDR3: TGCGCCAGCAGCCAAGAAAGCAGCAGCTCCTACAATGAGCAGTTCTTC.

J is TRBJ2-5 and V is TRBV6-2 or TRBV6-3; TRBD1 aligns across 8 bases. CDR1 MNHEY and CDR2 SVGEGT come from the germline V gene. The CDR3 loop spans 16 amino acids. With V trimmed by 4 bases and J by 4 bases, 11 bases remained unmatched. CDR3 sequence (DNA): TGTGCCAGCAGTTCGAGACAGGGGAGAATTGTAGAGACCCAGTACTTC. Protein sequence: CASSSRQGRIVETQYF.

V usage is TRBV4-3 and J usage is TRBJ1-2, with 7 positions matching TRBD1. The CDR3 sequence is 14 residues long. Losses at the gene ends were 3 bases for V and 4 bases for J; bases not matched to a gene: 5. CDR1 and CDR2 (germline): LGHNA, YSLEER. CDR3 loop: CASSQETGAYGYTF. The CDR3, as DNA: TGCGCCAGCAGCCAGGAAACAGGGGCCTATGGCTACACCTTC.

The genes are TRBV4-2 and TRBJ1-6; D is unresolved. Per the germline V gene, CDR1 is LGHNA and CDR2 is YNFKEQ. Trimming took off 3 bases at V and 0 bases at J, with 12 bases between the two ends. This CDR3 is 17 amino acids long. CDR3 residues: CASSQTQVSSYNSPLHF. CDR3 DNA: TGTGCCAGCAGCCAGACTCAGGTTTCCTCCTATAATTCACCCCTCCACTTT.

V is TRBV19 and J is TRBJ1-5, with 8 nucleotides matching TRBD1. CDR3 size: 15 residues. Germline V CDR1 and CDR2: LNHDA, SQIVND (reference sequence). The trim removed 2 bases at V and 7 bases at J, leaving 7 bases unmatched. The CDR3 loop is CASSINQGAGQPQHF. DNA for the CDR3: TGTGCCAGTAGTATAAACCAGGGGGCTGGGCAGCCCCAGCATTTT.

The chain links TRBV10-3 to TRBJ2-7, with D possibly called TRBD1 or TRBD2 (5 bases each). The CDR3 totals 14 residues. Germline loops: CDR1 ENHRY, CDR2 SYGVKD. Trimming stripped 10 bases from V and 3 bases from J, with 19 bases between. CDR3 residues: CATSVRGPHYEQYF. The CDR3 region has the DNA TGTGCCACCTCGGTTAGGGGACCCCACTACGAGCAGTACTTC.

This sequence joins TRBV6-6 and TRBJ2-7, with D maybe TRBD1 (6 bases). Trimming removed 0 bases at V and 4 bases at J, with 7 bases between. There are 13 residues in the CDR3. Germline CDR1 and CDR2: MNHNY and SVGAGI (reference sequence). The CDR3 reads CASSYSTGYEQYF. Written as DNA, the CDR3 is TGTGCCAGCAGTTACTCGACAGGTTACGAGCAGTACTTC.

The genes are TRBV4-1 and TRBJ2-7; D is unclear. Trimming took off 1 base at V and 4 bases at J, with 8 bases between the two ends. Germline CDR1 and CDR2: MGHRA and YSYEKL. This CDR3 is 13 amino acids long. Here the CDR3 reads CASSQGGRYEQYF. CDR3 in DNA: TGCGCCAGCAGCCAAGGAGGCAGGTACGAGCAGTACTTC.

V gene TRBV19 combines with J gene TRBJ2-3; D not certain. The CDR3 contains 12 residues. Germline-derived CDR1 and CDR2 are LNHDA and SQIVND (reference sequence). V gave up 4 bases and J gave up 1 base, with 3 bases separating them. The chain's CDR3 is CASSTGTDTQYF. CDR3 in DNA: TGTGCCAGTAGTACCGGCACAGATACGCAGTATTTT. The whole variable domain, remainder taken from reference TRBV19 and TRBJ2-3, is DGGITQSPKYLFRKEGQNVTLSCEQNLNHDAMYWYRQDPGQGLRLIYYSQIVNDFQKGDIAEGYSVSREKKESFPLTVTSAQKNPTAFYLCASSTGTDTQYFGPGTRLTVL.

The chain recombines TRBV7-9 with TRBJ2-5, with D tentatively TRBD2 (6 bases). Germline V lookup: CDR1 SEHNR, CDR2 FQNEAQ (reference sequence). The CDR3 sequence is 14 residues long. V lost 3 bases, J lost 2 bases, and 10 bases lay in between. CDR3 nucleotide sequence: TGTGCCAGCAGCTTGGGCGGGATGCAAGAGACCCAGTACTTC. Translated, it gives CASSLGGMQETQYF.

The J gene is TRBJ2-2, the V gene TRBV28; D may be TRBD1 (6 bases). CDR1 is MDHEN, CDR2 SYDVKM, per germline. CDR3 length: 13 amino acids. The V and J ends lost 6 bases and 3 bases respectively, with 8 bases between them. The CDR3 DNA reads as TGTGCCAGCAGAGGACAGCACACCGGGGAGCTGTTTTTT. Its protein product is CASRGQHTGELFF. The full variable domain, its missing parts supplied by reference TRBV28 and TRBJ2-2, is DVKVTQSSRYLVKRTGEKVFLECVQDMDHENMFWYRQDPGLGLRLIYFSYDVKMKEKGDIPEGYSVSREKKERFSLILESASTNQTSMYLCASRGQHTGELFFGEGSRLTVL.

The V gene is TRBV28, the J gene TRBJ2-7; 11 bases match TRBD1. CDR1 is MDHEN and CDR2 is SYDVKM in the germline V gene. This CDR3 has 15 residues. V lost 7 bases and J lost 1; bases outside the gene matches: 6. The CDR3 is CASTTGTGGSYEQYF. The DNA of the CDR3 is TGTGCCAGCACTACCGGGACAGGGGGTTCCTACGAGCAGTACTTC.

The CDR3 region has the DNA TGTGCCAGCAGCCAAATGCAAGGTTGGTCGGGAGGTTACGAGCAGTACTTC. Translated: CASSQMQGWSGGYEQYF. V gene TRBV11-2 combines with J gene TRBJ2-7; 7 bases are a match to TRBD2. Losses at the gene ends were 5 bases for V and 4 bases for J; bases not matched to a gene: 17. The V gene's germline CDR1 is SGHAT and CDR2 FQNNGV. CDR3 length: 17 amino acids.